The subject of this entry is one T cell receptor beta chain. No antigen is known for it. Using immunoSEQ multiplex PCR, the repertoire was profiled, and TCRdb retains in-frame clones only, with some absent. Here the sample spans about 150,000 clones, roughly nine tenths being singletons. The data were taken from a study of T cell responses to AZD1222 COVID-19 vaccine. The CDR3 spans 16 residues. V lost 2 bases to trimming and J lost 5 bases; unmatched junction nucleotides: 6. Germline V CDR1 and CDR2: SEHNR, FQNEAQ (reference sequence). General observations from the study: Nearly half of the spike-specific TCRs reportedly recognize variant regions that carry no mutations.

The chain uses TRBV7-9 and TRBJ2-7, with 13 bases aligning to TRBD2. The sample consisted of peripheral blood, taken 28 days after the second AZD1222 dose. The clonotype was recovered from an adult who received the AZD1222 COVID-19 vaccine. CDR3 DNA: TGTGCCAGCAGCTTACTTCGGACTAGCGGGAGAAACGAGCAGTACTTC. Translation: CASSLLRTSGRNEQYF.